The 13 T cell receptor beta chains listed next were all sequenced from one sample in a study of blood T cell repertoires in COVID-19. Clones were sequenced by immunoSEQ multiplex PCR, and TCRdb holds only the in-frame ones, with some missing. This sample yields some 170,000 clones, of which around four fifths are seen a single time; about 3% belongs to the top ten. Sequencing input: peripheral blood. The receptor set was obtained from a man between 65 and 79 years old with acute or convalescent COVID-19.

The V gene is TRBV5-1, the J gene TRBJ1-1; the match to TRBD1 covers 8 bases. This CDR3 region has 15 residues. J gave up 1 base and V 5 bases, and 7 bases lay outside the gene matches. CDR1 and CDR2 (germline): SGHRS, YFSETQ. Written as DNA, the CDR3 is TGCGCCAGCAGAAAACCTGGACAGGGGAACACTGAAGCTTTCTTT. Residues: CASRKPGQGNTEAFF.

The rearrangement joins TRBV6-5 to TRBJ2-7, with D possibly being TRBD2 (6 bases). Deletions cut 10 bases from V and 4 bases from J, with 20 bases between. Germline loops: CDR1 MNHEY, CDR2 SVGAGI. The length of the CDR3 is 14 residues. In nucleotides, the CDR3 is TGTGCCACCCAATTCGGGACTTCCTTTTACGAGCAGTACTTC. Translated: CATQFGTSFYEQYF.

The V gene is TRBV3-1 (or the pseudogene TRBV3-2), the J gene TRBJ1-1; D not certain. Trimming cost V 1 base and J 1 base, with 10 bases left between them. The CDR3 consists of 15 residues. The germline CDR1 and CDR2 sequences are LGHDT and YNNKEL (reference sequence). The CDR3 nucleotides read TGTGCCAGCAGCCAAGTTAGAAGTGGGAACACTGAAGCTTTCTTT. Its translation: CASSQVRSGNTEAFF.

The chain couples TRBV15 to TRBJ2-2, with D possibly TRBD1 on 5 matching bases. Trimming removed 0 bases from V and 0 bases from J, with 11 bases in between. This CDR3 spans 17 amino acids. CDR1 is LNHNV and CDR2 is YYDKDF in the germline V gene (reference sequence). CDR3 region: CATSRDRTGPNTGELFF. The CDR3 nucleotides are TGTGCCACCAGCAGAGATAGAACAGGCCCGAACACCGGGGAGCTGTTTTTT.

The rearrangement uses TRBV27 and TRBJ1-1; 8 positions match TRBD1. Germline V gene sequence: CDR1 MNHEY, CDR2 SMNVEV (reference sequence). Losses at the gene ends were 3 bases for V and 0 bases for J; bases not matched to a gene: 15. The CDR3 is made up of 19 amino acids. CDR3 sequence (DNA): TGTGCCAGCAGTTTTAGGTCGACAGGGGCCACATCCATGAACACTGAAGCTTTCTTT. This gives the protein CASSFRSTGATSMNTEAFF.

This chain joins TRBV24-1 and TRBJ1-1; 8 nucleotides line up with TRBD1. Germline CDR1 reads KGHDR; CDR2 reads SFDVKD. Unmatched junction bases numbered 9, after V lost 7 bases and J lost 6 bases. The CDR3 has 14 residues. The CDR3 reads CATSGQGSGAEAFF. The CDR3 nucleotides read TGTGCCACCAGCGGACAGGGAAGTGGGGCTGAAGCTTTCTTT.

This clone was recorded a few times. The chain joins TRBV7-2 to TRBJ2-1, with 11 bases aligning to TRBD2. CDR3 length: 16 residues. Unmatched junction bases numbered 5, after V lost 3 bases and J lost 4 bases. CDR1 is SGHTA and CDR2 is FQGNSA in the germline V gene. As DNA, the CDR3 is TGTGCCAGCAGCTTTCTCACTAGCGGGAGTTACAATGAGCAGTTCTTC. Encoded protein: CASSFLTSGSYNEQFF.

V usage is TRBV19 and J usage is TRBJ2-3, with D possibly being TRBD2 (5 bases). The V gene's germline CDR1 is LNHDA and CDR2 SQIVND (reference sequence). CDR3 length: 15 residues. V dropped 4 bases and J dropped 6 bases, with 17 bases sitting between them. The CDR3 nucleotides read TGTGCCAGTAGTAGGGCGGAGGAGTTTAGGGATACGCAGTATTTT. Amino acids: CASSRAEEFRDTQYF.

The chain is built from TRBV12-5 and TRBJ2-5; no firm D call. The CDR3 covers 13 residues. The V end lost 5 bases, the J end lost 1 base, and 8 bases lay between the germline ends. Germline loops: CDR1 LGHNT, CDR2 FRNRAP. The CDR3 spells CASGPRIQETQYF. The CDR3 DNA is TGTGCTAGTGGTCCCAGGATCCAAGAGACCCAGTACTTC.

The rearrangement links TRBV5-1 to TRBJ1-2; D is unresolved. The CDR3 has 13 amino acids. V was trimmed by 4 bases and J by 2 bases, leaving 9 bases between them. CDR1 is SGHRS and CDR2 is YFSETQ in the germline V gene. The CDR3 region has the DNA TGCGCCAGCAGCGGTACAGTGAACTATGGCTACACCTTC. Translated: CASSGTVNYGYTF. The whole variable domain, filled in from reference TRBV5-1 and TRBJ1-2, reads KAGVTQTPRYLIKTRGQQVTLSCSPISGHRSVSWYQQTPGQGLQFLFEYFSETQRNKGNFPGRFSGRQFSNSRSEMNVSTLELGDSALYLCASSGTVNYGYTFGSGTRLTVV.

This clone came up a few times. This chain links TRBV20-1 with TRBJ2-7; D call uncertain. This CDR3 has 11 amino acids. Deletions cut 3 bases from V and 6 bases from J, with 9 bases between. Per the germline V gene, CDR1 is DFQATT and CDR2 is SNEGSKA (reference sequence). In DNA form, the CDR3 reads TGCAGTGCTAGCAGTCAGGCCGAGCAGTACTTC. Protein sequence: CSASSQAEQYF.

This clone was detected a few times. This sequence joins TRBV11-2 and TRBJ2-5; D gene uncertain. The CDR3 contains 13 residues. The germline V and J ends were trimmed by 3 bases and 1 base, with 6 bases remaining between them. CDR1 SGHAT and CDR2 FQNNGV come from the germline V gene. The chain's CDR3 is CASSFYRQETQYF. In DNA, the CDR3 is TGTGCCAGCAGCTTTTATCGCCAAGAGACCCAGTACTTC.

The chain is built from TRBV6-6 and TRBJ1-5; D uncertain. Germline V gives CDR1 MNHNY, CDR2 SVGAGI (reference sequence). CDR3 size: 14 residues. The V gene lost 2 bases and the J gene lost 4 bases, with 9 bases spanning the gap. The CDR3 nucleotides read TGTGCCAGCAGTTACACGAACAGTAATCAGCCCCAGCATTTT. Its translation: CASSYTNSNQPQHF.